Listed below are T cell receptor beta chains from one sample, sequenced in a study of OX40 agonist ivuxolimab in advanced cancers. Here immunoSEQ multiplex PCR was the method, and the copy in TCRdb shows in-frame clones only, minus some. The sample consists of 35,000 to 40,000 clones, about 80% of them appearing once. Here the sequenced sample was CD4+ or CD8+ T cells sorted from blood, taken in a trial of the OX40 agonist ivuxolimab. The receptors were sampled from an adult with an advanced solid tumor such as melanoma, head and neck, liver or kidney cancer. Both conserved end residues are part of each CDR3. D genes are given only for firm matches. Clone size is shown for a subset of rows, as once, few, many or a class of expanded clone.

j_call v_call d_call clone_size cdr3_nt cdr3_aa
TRBJ2-3 TRBV6-6 TRBD2 - TGTGCCAGCAGGACTAGCGGGGTTACAGATACGCAGTATTTT CASRTSGVTDTQYF
TRBJ1-5 TRBV6-5 TRBD1 - TGTGCCAGCAGCCCCAGGGGGCGCGGCAATCAGCCCCAGCATTTT CASSPRGRGNQPQHF
TRBJ2-6 TRBV28 TRBD1 - TGTGCCAGCGGACTCCCGGGACAGAACTCTGGGGCCAACGTCCTGACTTTC CASGLPGQNSGANVLTF
TRBJ2-5 TRBV20-1 - - TGCAGTGCTCCCGGACGAAAGACCCAGTACTTC CSAPGRKTQYF
TRBJ1-5 TRBV6-5 TRBD1 - TGTGCCAGCAGCGGACAGGGGGCCAATCAGCCCCAGCATTTT CASSGQGANQPQHF
TRBJ2-6 TRBV5-1 TRBD1 - TGCGCCAGCAGCCCGGATGGGACAGCCCTTGGAGGGGCCAACGTCCTGACTTTC CASSPDGTALGGANVLTF
TRBJ2-1 TRBV7-3 TRBD1 - TGTGCCAGCAGCTCCGACAGGGACAGGGGTGGCAATGAGCAGTTCTTC CASSSDRDRGGNEQFF
TRBJ1-1 TRBV19 TRBD1 - TGTGCCAGTAGTCCCCGGGACAGGGTCTATCGGACTTTCTTT CASSPRDRVYRTFF
TRBJ2-5 TRBV19 - few TGTGCCAGTAGTGGAATGGAGGGACGGGAGACCCAGTACTTC CASSGMEGRETQYF
TRBJ2-1 TRBV18 TRBD1 - TGTGCCAGCTCACCTAGTACAGGGGGGAATGAGCAGTTCTTC CASSPSTGGNEQFF
TRBJ2-3 TRBV6-6 TRBD1 - TGTGCCAGCAGGCCAGGGGGTACAGATACGCAGTATTTT CASRPGGTDTQYF
TRBJ1-5 TRBV6-1 - - TGTGCCAGCCTCAACCAAGGCCGCGCATCAAATCGCCAGCATTTT CASLNQGRASNRQHF
TRBJ2-6 TRBV5-6 TRBD1 - TGTGCCAGCAGCTACGACAGGGCCGGGGCCAACGTCCTGACTTTC CASSYDRAGANVLTF
TRBJ1-6 TRBV5-5 - - TGTGCCAGCAGCCCGACCCAAATCTCACCCCTCCACTTT CASSPTQISPLHF
TRBJ1-6 TRBV6-5 - - TGTGCCAGCAGTTACCATCGAAGGGCCTATAATTCACCCCTCCACTTT CASSYHRRAYNSPLHF
TRBJ1-5 TRBV6-6 - once TGTGCCAGCACCCGTGGAACTCAGCCCCAGCATTTT CASTRGTQPQHF
TRBJ2-5 TRBV10-2 - - TGCGCCAGCAGTGCGGGGACACTGGTTGAGACCCAGTACTTC CASSAGTLVETQYF
TRBJ1-6 TRBV28 TRBD1 - TGTGCCAGCAGTTTCCCTCGGACAGGGGGGATTCATTCACCCCTCCACTTT CASSFPRTGGIHSPLHF
TRBJ1-2 TRBV7-2 - - TGTGCCAGCAGCTTAGTTTTGGGCACAGGCTACACCTTC CASSLVLGTGYTF
TRBJ1-6 TRBV9 TRBD1 - TGTGCCAGCAGCGCCAGGGGGACAGGGGCATCACCCCTCCACTTT CASSARGTGASPLHF
TRBJ1-1 TRBV18 - once TGTGCCAGCTCACCACTTCGAGGGGCTGACACTGAAGCTTTCTTT CASSPLRGADTEAFF
TRBJ1-1 TRBV15 - - TGTGCCACCAGCAGAGAGGGGGCAACTGAAGCTTTCTTT CATSREGATEAFF
TRBJ2-7 TRBV5-1 - - TGCGCCAGCAGCTTGTCATTCGGGCAGAGCTACGAGCAGTACTTC CASSLSFGQSYEQYF
TRBJ1-5 TRBV30 - - TGTGCCTGGAGTGTAGTACTGGGGCAGGTGAGCAATCAGCCCCAGCATTTT CAWSVVLGQVSNQPQHF
TRBJ2-2 TRBV7-6 TRBD1 once TGTGCCAGCCGGGACAGCAACACCGGGGAGCTGTTTTTT CASRDSNTGELFF
TRBJ1-6 TRBV6-1 - - TGTGCCAGCAGTGAGGCGGAGTCTTTTCGGTATTCACCCCTCCACTTT CASSEAESFRYSPLHF
TRBJ2-3 TRBV5-1 TRBD2 - TGCGCCAGCAGCTTTGCGCGGGGGGGCCTAAATACGCAGTATTTT CASSFARGGLNTQYF
TRBJ2-7 TRBV28 - - TGTGCCAGCAGTTTACGGATGGGGGCCTACGAGCAGTACTTC CASSLRMGAYEQYF
TRBJ2-3 TRBV19 TRBD1 - TGTGCCAGTAGCCACGGACAGGGAATGGCAGATACGCAGTATTTT CASSHGQGMADTQYF
TRBJ2-3 TRBV6-5 TRBD2 - TGTGCCAGCAGTTGGGGAGGGCTAGCGGGAACAGATACGCAGTATTTT CASSWGGLAGTDTQYF
TRBJ1-1 TRBV2 - few TGTGCCAGCGGGAACAGGGTTGAAGCTTTCTTT CASGNRVEAFF
TRBJ1-2 TRBV7-6 - - TGTGCCAGCAGCCCAACAGGGCGGTCCTACTATGGCTACACCTTC CASSPTGRSYYGYTF
TRBJ2-4 TRBV20-1 - - TGCAGTGTCCTACCGGGGTTTATTCAGTACTTC CSVLPGFIQYF
TRBJ2-5 TRBV5-6 - once TGTGCCAGCACACCCGGACCGCCTCAAGAGACCCAGTACTTC CASTPGPPQETQYF
TRBJ2-1 TRBV18 - - TGTGCCAGCTCACCACCGCCAGGTTCTCACAATGAGCAGTTCTTC CASSPPPGSHNEQFF
TRBJ1-4 TRBV7-9 - - TGTGCCAGCAGCTTAGCTGGGGGACCGAAGAATGAAAAACTGTTTTTT CASSLAGGPKNEKLFF
TRBJ1-6 TRBV4-2 - - TGTGCCAGCAGCCAAGATGGCGGGAGGAATTCACCCCTCCACTTT CASSQDGGRNSPLHF
TRBJ2-6 TRBV9 - - TGTGCCAGCAGCGTCCTATCTGGGGCCAACGTCCTGACTTTC CASSVLSGANVLTF
TRBJ1-3 TRBV9 - - TGTGCCAGCAGCGTATCCGGGCCAGGAAACACCATATATTTT CASSVSGPGNTIYF
TRBJ2-6 TRBV13 - - TGTGCCAGCAGCTTAGTGGTGATCGGAGACTCTGGGGCCAACGTCCTGACTTTC CASSLVVIGDSGANVLTF
TRBJ2-1 TRBV28 TRBD1 - TGTGCCACTCAAGGACAGGGGGCTTTTTATGAGCAGTTCTTC CATQGQGAFYEQFF
TRBJ1-1 TRBV7-9 - few TGTGCCAGCAGCTTCGATACACTCGAAGCTTTCTTT CASSFDTLEAFF
TRBJ1-1 TRBV30 TRBD1 few TGTGCCTGGAGGACAGGGGTGGTCGCAAAAACTGAAGCTTTCTTT CAWRTGVVAKTEAFF
TRBJ2-7 TRBV5-5 TRBD2 - TGTGCCAGCAGCTTGCGCGACAGGGAACCCGCTAGCGGGAGCCTGGGAGAGCAGTACTTC CASSLRDREPASGSLGEQYF
TRBJ2-1 TRBV30 TRBD2 - TGTGCCTGGAGTTCACCGGGACTAGCGGGATACAATGAGCAGTTCTTC CAWSSPGLAGYNEQFF